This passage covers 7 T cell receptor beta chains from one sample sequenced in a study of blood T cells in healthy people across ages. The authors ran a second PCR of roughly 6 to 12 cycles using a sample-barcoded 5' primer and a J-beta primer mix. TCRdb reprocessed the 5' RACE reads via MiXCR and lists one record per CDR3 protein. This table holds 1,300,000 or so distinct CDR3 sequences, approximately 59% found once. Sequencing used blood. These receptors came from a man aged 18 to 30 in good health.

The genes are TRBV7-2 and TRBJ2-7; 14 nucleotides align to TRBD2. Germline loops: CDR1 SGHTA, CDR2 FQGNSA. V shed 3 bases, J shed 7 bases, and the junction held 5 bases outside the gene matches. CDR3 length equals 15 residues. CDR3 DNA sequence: TGTGCCAGCAGCTTGACTAGCGGGGGGGCGCGGGAGCAGTACTTC. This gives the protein CASSLTSGGAREQYF. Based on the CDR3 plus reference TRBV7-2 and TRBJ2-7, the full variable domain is GAGVSQSPSNKVTEKGKDVELRCDPISGHTALYWYRQSLGQGLEFLIYFQGNSAPDKSGLPSDRFSAERTGGSVSTLTIQRTQQEDSAVYLCASSLTSGGAREQYFGPGTRLTVT.

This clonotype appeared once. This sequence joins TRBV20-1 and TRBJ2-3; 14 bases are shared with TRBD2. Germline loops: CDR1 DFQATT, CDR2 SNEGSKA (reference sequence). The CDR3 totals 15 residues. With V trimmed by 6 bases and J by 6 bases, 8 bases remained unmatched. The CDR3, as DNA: TGCAGTGCGGAAGGACTAGCGGGGGGATGGGATACGCAGTATTTT. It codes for CSAEGLAGGWDTQYF.

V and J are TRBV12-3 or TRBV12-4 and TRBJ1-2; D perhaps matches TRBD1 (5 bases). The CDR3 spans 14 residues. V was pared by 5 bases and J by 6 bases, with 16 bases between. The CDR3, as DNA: TGTGCCAGCAGTCGCTTGTGGGACCGGCATGGCTACACCTTC. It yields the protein CASSRLWDRHGYTF.

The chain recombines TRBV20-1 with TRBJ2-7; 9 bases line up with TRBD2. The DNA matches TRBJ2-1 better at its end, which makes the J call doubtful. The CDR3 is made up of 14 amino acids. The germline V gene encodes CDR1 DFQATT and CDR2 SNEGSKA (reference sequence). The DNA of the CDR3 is TGCAGTGCTAGACGGCTAGCGGGACGGAATGAGCAGTTCTTC. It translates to CSARRLAGRNEQFF.

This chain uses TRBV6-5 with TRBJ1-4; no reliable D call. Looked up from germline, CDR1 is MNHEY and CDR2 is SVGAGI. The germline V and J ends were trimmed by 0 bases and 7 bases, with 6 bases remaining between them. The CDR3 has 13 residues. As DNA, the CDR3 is TGTGCCAGCAGTTACTCGTGGGGTGAAAAACTGTTTTTT. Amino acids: CASSYSWGEKLFF.

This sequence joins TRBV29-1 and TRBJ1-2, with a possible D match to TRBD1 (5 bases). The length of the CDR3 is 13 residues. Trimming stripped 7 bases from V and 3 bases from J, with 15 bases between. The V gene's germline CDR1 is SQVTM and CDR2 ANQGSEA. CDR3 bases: TGCAGCGCTGAGGCCGGGACCGACTATGGCTACACCTTC. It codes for CSAEAGTDYGYTF. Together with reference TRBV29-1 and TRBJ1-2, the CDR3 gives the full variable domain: SAVISQKPSRDICQRGTSLTIQCQVDSQVTMMFWYRQQPGQSLTLIATANQGSEATYESGFVIDKFPISRPNLTFSTLTVSNMSPEDSSIYLCSAEAGTDYGYTFGSGTRLTVV.

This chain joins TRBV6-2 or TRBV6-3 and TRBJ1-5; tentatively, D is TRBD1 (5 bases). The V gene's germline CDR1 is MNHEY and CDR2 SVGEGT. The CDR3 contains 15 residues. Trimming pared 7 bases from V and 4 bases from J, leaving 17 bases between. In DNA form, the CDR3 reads TGTGCCAGCACCCTGGACACCGGCCTTAATCAGCCCCAGCATTTT. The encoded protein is CASTLDTGLNQPQHF.